Detailed here is one T cell receptor (beta chain). Its cognate antigen has yet to be identified. The germline gene is not matched at one end of the junction; a read error may be the cause. This sample was included in a study of cytomegalovirus exposure and HLA in healthy donors (dated by TCRdb to about 2017). About the full investigation: In an earlier analysis of about 560 of the donors, around 290 Gb of sequence data and approximately 100 million unique TCR beta sequences from about 190 million T cells were reported. An early release that covered some 630 HLA-typed donors contained approximately 300 gigabases of sequencing data and roughly 84 million unique TCR sequences. Of the roughly 400 genotyped donors, around 81% fell in the genetic ancestry cluster associated with self-reported Caucasian donors. The study aimed to test whether cataloging public T cell receptors could reveal signatures of past pathogen exposure. The study profiled the T cell repertoires of hundreds of subjects by immunosequencing and related them to cytomegalovirus serostatus. Besides the first cohort of around 670 subjects, a separate validation cohort made up of roughly 120 different subjects was used. High-throughput TCR immunosequencing, statistical association of individual TCRs with disease status, and machine learning were combined to predict cytomegalovirus infection status. A later analysis re-analyzed previously published TCR beta repertoires from approximately 670 donors and added high-resolution HLA genotyping to study TCR occurrence patterns. The later analysis used no new phenotypic data to find candidate immune exposures, relying instead on TCR beta sequences and their occurrence across donors. In an earlier analysis of around 540 of the donors, high-throughput TCR beta sequencing was used to judge whether each TCR beta V gene segment behaved as functional or pseudogenic. Donor age, sex, ethnicity and CMV serostatus were collected together with the repertoire data. A later genetic analysis used genome-wide SNP genotypes for about 60% of the roughly 700 donors, treating that subset as a discovery cohort. All discovery cohort repertoires had been generated on a single sequencing platform. HLA typing covered class I and class II loci at four-digit resolution. The number of donors typed differed by locus, with 629-630 for A, B, C, DRB1 and DQB1, roughly 520 for DQA1, 606 for DPA1, and some 440 for DPB1. Roughly 5 DR-DQ haplotypes were handled as single units for association and clustering, since linkage in the cohort was strong. Among around 400 genotyped donors of the cohort, an average of roughly 230,000 unique TCR beta nucleotide sequences was sequenced per donor, of which about 19% were non-productive. Results and caveats for the whole study, not just this receptor: It was suggested by the authors that the approach could potentially be generalized to other disease states and immunological phenotypes. In a later genetic analysis, fewer N-insertions in productive TCRs were reported among donors in an Asian-associated ancestry cluster than the roughly 700-donor mean. A few of the identified cytomegalovirus-associated TCR beta chains were confirmed in vitro to be specific for cytomegalovirus antigens. A further reported finding was that TCR beta sequences accurately predicted the HLA-A and HLA-B alleles for most subjects in the first cohort. Most TCR sequences were observed very rarely across donors, whereas some public TCRs were present in many individuals. According to a later analysis, TCR association rates differed among HLA loci, with DRB1 alleles showing the most associated TCRs and HLA-C alleles showing the fewest. Assigning TCR associations to individual alleles was difficult when HLA alleles, especially DR and DQ, strongly co-occurred. Fewer than 20 rarely observed V segments, including chromosome 9 orphons, were excluded from the earlier analysis of approximately 500 of the donors because counts were too low. HLA typing was unavailable for some donors at each locus, so association tests used only the typed subset. Cytomegalovirus status was reported to be diagnosed by the classifier with high specificity and sensitivity in both the original and validation cohorts. The sequencing pipeline was judged likely to have produced a cluster of highly shared sequence variants as a technical artifact. Broadly in line with IMGT annotations, most TCR beta V segments showed up in productive rearrangements about 87% or about 30% of the time in an earlier analysis of several hundred of the donors. Presence/absence analyses assumed roughly uniform sequencing depth across donors, an assumption that may not hold. Correlated functional status among segregating V segments might reflect linkage disequilibrium, but an unknown experimental factor could not be ruled out. A later analysis found that HLA-associated TCR beta chains were more clonally expanded and had lower generation probabilities than equally common non-associated chains. In a later analysis, several top co-occurrence clusters were reported to appear linked to parvovirus B19, influenza, CMV and Epstein-Barr virus. At a false discovery rate of 0.05, a later analysis linked around 15,000 TCR beta sequences to specific HLA alleles. A later analysis found that most CMV-associated TCR beta chains appeared HLA-restricted, with HLA associations seemingly driven largely by CMV exposure. Immune exposure information for the cohort was limited to CMV serostatus. A total of 150 to 200 TCR beta chains were listed by the study as associated with cytomegalovirus. A later genetic analysis associated a missense DCLRE1C variant with V-gene and J-gene trimming of TCR beta chains, and an independent cohort replicated the association. The cohort was sequenced for TCR beta chains only, and without alpha or paired-chain data the features that could be detected were limited.

The cohort consisted of more than 650 healthy bone marrow donors. At the time of sampling, every cohort member was nominally healthy, though immune exposures that went unrecorded were likely present. The donor tested CMV seropositive, placing the donor among the 289 seropositive members of the cohort. Every donor gave a peripheral blood sample, and the peripheral blood mononuclear cells from that sample were used for TCR beta sequencing. Genomic DNA was extracted from the blood cell samples with the Qiagen DNeasy Blood Extraction Kit. The receptor library was made with the immunoSEQ multiplex PCR assay. For the multiplex PCR, a mixture combining 60 forward primers for TCR Vbeta segments and 13 reverse primers for TCR Jbeta segments was used. Amplification of the CDR3 region of rearranged TCR beta genes was performed with a multiplex PCR assay on genomic DNA. Amplified TCR beta libraries were sequenced as 87-base-pair reads on the Illumina HiSeq System. In the paper's pipeline: A later analysis tallied roughly 80 million unique TCR beta chains across the roughly 610 repertoires, and roughly 11 million of those chains were shared by two or more donors. Raw reads were error-corrected and collapsed into unique sequences by a nearest-neighbor algorithm in which closely related sequences were merged to remove PCR and sequencing errors. Alignment of CDR3 sequences to IMGT reference sequences was used to assign V, D and J gene segments. For a sequence to be retained, a match of at least six nucleotides was required to both a V gene segment and a J gene segment. A rearrangement counted as productive if the CDR3 had no stop codons and remained in frame with V and J, and every other rearrangement counted as non-productive. Following IMGT convention, CDR3 was defined as the stretch from the second conserved V-encoded cysteine to the conserved J-encoded phenylalanine. The earlier analysis of about 560 of the donors excluded any sequence lacking an unambiguous match to a single V gene segment. In an earlier analysis of around 600 of the donors, V segments were called functional above 56.7% productive rearrangements and were called segregating when the between-donor standard deviation exceeded 5%. To diagnose cytomegalovirus status from the catalog of TCR beta chain sequences, a statistical classification framework was built. In a later analysis, TCR nucleotide sequences were compared against IMGT/GENE-DB human TR gene sequences so that V and J genes could be assigned. The TCRdist pipeline was used in a later analysis to assign CDR3 sequences and most-parsimonious VDJ recombination scenarios. A later analysis defined each TCR beta chain by its CDR3 amino acid sequence plus V-gene family, and excluded reads lacking a unique V-gene family. In a later analysis, nearly 600 highly shared, low-generation-probability nucleotide sequences were removed to address suspected cross-contamination and a sequencing artifact. A later analysis calculated a clonal expansion index for each public chain from normalized within-repertoire ranks of inferred template counts. In a later analysis, generation probabilities were computed with a VDJ recombination model fitted to out-of-frame rearrangements, and the resulting probabilities were checked against IGoR. A later analysis scored TCR-TCR, TCR-HLA and TCR-CMV co-occurrence with hypergeometric tests, applying a repertoire-size bias correction to TCR pairs. A later analysis estimated false discovery rates by permuting HLA or CMV assignments 20 times. In a later analysis, co-occurring TCRs were grouped using DBSCAN, and TCRdist sequence similarity was added for clustering within HLA-allele-positive subsets. Co-occurrence clustering excluded repertoires with fewer than 30,000 or more than 120,000 public chains, plus five with anomalous nucleotide sharing. Here the immuneACCESS table is served through TCRdb, limited to in-frame sequences with V and J called. Missing clones are a known gap in these copies; in checked studies unresolved V genes cover under half, and the rest lacks a known reason. V and J calls and clone size come straight from that table; D and trimming were deduced from the DNA. Recorded for this sample are approximately 150,000 clones; around two thirds of them occurred a single time. 8% to 13% of the sample is in the top ten clones.

The specimen sequenced was PBMCs. The clonotype comes from a man under 40 in good health and CMV-seropositive.

The DNA is TGTGCCATCAGTGATACTAGCGGGAATCGTGCGTCAGAGACCCAGTACTTC. This is translated as CAISDTSGNRASETQYF. Recombination connected TRBV6-1 to TRBJ2-5, with 10 junctional bases fitting TRBD2. Taken from the germline V gene, the CDR1 and CDR2 loops are MNHNS and SASEGT. Counted from cysteine to phenylalanine, this CDR3 has 17 amino acids. The CDR3 DNA has 51 bases and is translated from base 1.